The 23 T cell receptor beta chains presented below share a single source sample, sequenced in a study of beta chain features in type 1 diabetes. Reverse transcribing all isolated RNA meant expressed TCRB transcripts were sequenced. Method: immunoSEQ multiplex PCR; TCRdb's copy keeps in-frame clones and lacks some. The table shows over 25,000 clones, with 49% occurring only once. Their antigen targets remain unknown. Study-wide points: Among all four CD4+ subsets, Type 1 diabetes patients had TCRB CDR3s that were moderately but significantly shorter.

The specimen was stem cell memory CD4+ T cells from blood. These receptors all stem from a man under 40 with type 1 diabetes.

This clone was seen only a few times. The chain employs TRBV7-9 and TRBJ2-1, with a weak D call TRBD2 (5 bases). Germline V lookup: CDR1 SEHNR, CDR2 FQNEAQ (reference sequence). Trimming took 7 bases from V and 0 from J, leaving 19 bases between them. The CDR3 is 17 amino acids. The CDR3 sequence: CASTPSGNPNSYNEQFF. The CDR3 region has the DNA TGTGCCAGCACCCCGTCCGGGAACCCAAACTCCTACAATGAGCAGTTCTTC.

This clone was counted a few times. CDR3 protein: CASSLSGGANYEQYF. DNA of the CDR3: TGTGCCAGCAGTTTATCGGGCGGGGCTAACTACGAGCAGTACTTC. V and J are TRBV27 and TRBJ2-7; tentatively, D is TRBD2 (6 bases). Germline V gene data show CDR1 as MNHEY and CDR2 as SMNVEV (reference sequence). Trimming cost V 0 bases and J 3 bases, with 12 bases left between them. The CDR3 contains 15 residues.

The chain combines TRBV10-3 with TRBJ1-2, with 9 bases aligning to TRBD1. Germline CDR1 ENHRY, CDR2 SYGVKD. V shed 6 bases and J 3 bases; nucleotides not matched to a gene: 5. This CDR3 spans 14 amino acids. As DNA, the CDR3 is TGTGCCATCAGCGGGACAGGGTTGGACTATGGCTACACCTTC. It encodes CAISGTGLDYGYTF.

This chain links TRBV5-1 with TRBJ2-7, with D possibly matching TRBD1 (6 bases). Germline loops: CDR1 SGHRS, CDR2 YFSETQ. V lost 0 bases to trimming and J lost 2 bases, with 12 bases between them. The CDR3 consists of 15 residues. CDR3 bases: TGCGCCAGCAGCTTGGTGGGGGCCGACCCCTACGAGCAGTACTTC. It yields the protein CASSLVGADPYEQYF.

The DNA of the CDR3 is TGTGCCAGCAGCTGGGAAACTAGTACCGAGACCCAGTACTTC. Translation gives CASSWETSTETQYF. The chain joins TRBV11-2 to TRBJ2-5; D might be TRBD2 (5 bases). V was pared by 4 bases and J by 5 bases, with 14 bases between. Germline CDR1 and CDR2: SGHAT and FQNNGV. The CDR3 loop spans 14 amino acids.

This chain joins TRBV6-6 and TRBJ2-3, with D possibly being TRBD2 (7 bases). V was clipped by 6 bases and J by 4 bases, with 14 bases between them. The CDR3 is 14 residues long. Germline CDR1 is MNHNY and CDR2 is SVGAGI (reference sequence). DNA of the CDR3: TGTGCCAGCAGGGGGGGGGCTGTGGCAGATACGCAGTATTTT. Protein: CASRGGAVADTQYF.

The table lists this clone with a few counts. This chain connects TRBV12-5 to TRBJ2-1; the D gene is possibly TRBD2 (5 bases). CDR1 and CDR2 (germline): LGHNT, FRNRAP. The CDR3 has 15 residues. Between the trimmed V and J ends, which lost 7 bases and 3 bases, there was a span of 16 bases. CDR3 bases: TGTGCTAGTGCCTCCGAGAGGGAGAACTACAATGAGCAGTTCTTC. Protein product: CASASERENYNEQFF.

V gene TRBV2 combines with J gene TRBJ1-1, with D maybe TRBD1 (5 bases). The CDR3 sequence is 15 residues long. Deletions cut 3 bases from V and 3 bases from J, with 14 bases between. Germline assignment: CDR1 SNHLY and CDR2 FYNNEI. The DNA of the CDR3 is TGTGCCAGCAGTGACCGAGGGACTTCGTACACTGAAGCTTTCTTT. Its translation: CASSDRGTSYTEAFF. The full variable domain, its missing parts supplied by reference TRBV2 and TRBJ1-1, is EPEVTQTPSHQVTQMGQEVILRCVPISNHLYFYWYRQILGQKVEFLVSFYNNEISEKSEIFDDQFSVERPDGSNFTLKIRSTKLEDSAMYFCASSDRGTSYTEAFFGQGTRLTVV.

The V gene is TRBV20-1, the J gene TRBJ2-7; D might be TRBD2 (6 bases). Germline loops: CDR1 DFQATT, CDR2 SNEGSKA (reference sequence). The CDR3 totals 11 residues. V was clipped by 5 bases and J by 7 bases, with 12 bases between them. The CDR3 sequence is CSALRAGEQYF. The CDR3 nucleotides read TGCAGTGCTCTACGCGCGGGAGAGCAGTACTTC.

Worth noting for this clone: This sample also contains other DNA sequences that code for the same CDR3. This chain's CDR3 is CASSYGDSYEQYF. The CDR3 region has the DNA TGTGCCAGCAGTTACGGCGACTCCTACGAGCAGTACTTC. This chain connects TRBV6-6 to TRBJ2-5; no reliable D call. TRBJ2-7 matches the DNA end more closely, so the J call is doubtful. The length of the CDR3 is 13 residues. The germline V gene has CDR1 MNHNY and CDR2 SVGAGI (reference sequence).

The chain joins TRBV7-6 to TRBJ2-1; 11 nucleotides align to TRBD2. Germline assignment: CDR1 SGHVS and CDR2 FNYEAQ. The CDR3 runs 16 residues. V lost 4 bases to trimming and J lost 3 bases; unmatched junction nucleotides: 5. The CDR3 nucleotides read TGTGCCAGCAGCTCACTAGCGGGAGAGATCTACAATGAGCAGTTCTTC. Translated, it gives CASSSLAGEIYNEQFF.

The chain joins TRBV27 to TRBJ2-2; 10 bases are a match to TRBD1. Germline CDR1 reads MNHEY; CDR2 reads SMNVEV (reference sequence). V lost 5 bases, J lost 5 bases, and 8 bases stayed unmatched. CDR3 length equals 16 residues. DNA of the CDR3: TGTGCCAGCAGTACCCGACAGGGGGCAAATACCGGGGAGCTGTTTTTT. It is translated as CASSTRQGANTGELFF.

This chain uses TRBV13 with TRBJ2-7, with a possible D match to TRBD1 (6 bases). The CDR3 extends over 13 amino acids. The germline V gene encodes CDR1 PRHDT and CDR2 FYEKMQ (reference sequence). Trimming took off 0 bases at V and 12 bases at J, with 15 bases between the two ends. CDR3 nucleotides: TGTGCCAGCAGCTTAGGGGCAGGGGCAATGTTGTACTTC. Its protein product is CASSLGAGAMLYF. The whole variable domain, filled in from reference TRBV13 and TRBJ2-7, reads AAGVIQSPRHLIKEKRETATLKCYPIPRHDTVYWYQQGPGQDPQFLISFYEKMQSDKGSIPDRFSAQQFSDYHSELNMSSLELGDSALYFCASSLGAGAMLYFGPGTRLTVT.

V gene TRBV6-5 combines with J gene TRBJ1-1, with 7 nucleotides matching TRBD1. The CDR3 runs to 14 residues. From germline, CDR1 is MNHEY and CDR2 SVGAGI. J lost 7 bases, V lost 7 bases, and 12 bases had no gene match. The CDR3 region has the DNA TGTGCCAGCATCTCCGACAGGGTACGGAATGAAGCTTTCTTT. Amino acids: CASISDRVRNEAFF.

The chain has TRBV6-1 and TRBJ1-2; D is undetermined. V lost 6 bases and J lost 3, with 17 bases in between. Per the germline V gene, CDR1 is MNHNS and CDR2 is SASEGT. There are 15 residues in the CDR3. The CDR3 sequence: CASSNPADGDYGYTF. CDR3 coding DNA: TGTGCCAGCAGCAACCCAGCGGACGGAGACTATGGCTACACCTTC.

This clone was observed a handful of times. The chain carries TRBV6-5 and TRBJ1-2; 9 positions agree with TRBD1. From germline, CDR1 is MNHEY and CDR2 SVGAGI. This CDR3 comprises 14 residues. J gave up 4 bases and V 9 bases, and 9 bases lay outside the gene matches. The CDR3 sequence: CASLDPTGGYGYTF. In nucleotides, the CDR3 is TGTGCCAGTCTCGACCCGACAGGGGGCTATGGCTACACCTTC.

The chain links TRBV7-2 to TRBJ2-5; TRBD1 aligns across 7 bases. The J call may be in error: the DNA end matches TRBJ2-7 better. The CDR3 is made up of 16 amino acids. Germline CDR1 SGHTA, CDR2 FQGNSA. The CDR3: CASSLAGTAYVYEQYF. DNA for the CDR3: TGTGCCAGCAGCTTAGCCGGGACAGCCTACGTCTACGAGCAGTACTTC.

CDR3 sequence reads: CASSLGGLAAKETQYF. CDR3 nucleotide sequence: TGTGCCAGCAGCTTAGGGGGACTAGCGGCTAAAGAGACCCAGTACTTC. This chain links TRBV7-8 with TRBJ2-5; 11 bases are shared with TRBD2. Germline-derived CDR1 and CDR2 are SGHVS and FQNEAQ. Trimming removed 1 base from V and 3 bases from J; junction bases left unmatched: 4. The CDR3 is 16 residues long.

The table lists this clone with a few counts. This chain connects TRBV7-9 to TRBJ2-3, with 10 nucleotides matching TRBD2. This CDR3 comprises 15 residues. From germline, CDR1 is SEHNR and CDR2 FQNEAQ (reference sequence). The V segment lost 1 base and the J segment 4 bases; nucleotides outside the gene matches: 2. CDR3 nucleotide sequence: TGTGCCAGCAGCTTAGGACTAGCGGGCGCAGATACGCAGTATTTT. Translation gives CASSLGLAGADTQYF.

This clone was found a few times. The chain is built from TRBV11-2 and TRBJ2-5, with TRBD1 matching 9 bases. Looked up from germline, CDR1 is SGHAT and CDR2 is FQNNGV. The V gene end was trimmed by 1 base and the J gene end by 5 bases; junction bases not matched to a gene: 5. The CDR3 consists of 15 residues. The chain's CDR3 is CASSLGGQGGETQYF. The CDR3 DNA reads TGTGCCAGCAGCTTAGGGGGACAGGGCGGGGAGACCCAGTACTTC.

The CDR3 region has the DNA TGTGCCAGCAGTGGGTTTAGCGGGGCCGGGAATGAGCAGTTCTTC. Translated, it gives CASSGFSGAGNEQFF. The chain recombines TRBV2 with TRBJ2-1; 8 bases line up with TRBD2. V shed 4 bases and J 7 bases; nucleotides not matched to a gene: 9. CDR1 is SNHLY and CDR2 is FYNNEI in the germline V gene. The CDR3 spans 15 residues.

This chain joins TRBV9 and TRBJ1-2; D possibly corresponds to TRBD1 (5 bases). CDR1 is SGDLS, CDR2 YYNGEE, per germline. V shed 3 bases and J shed 0 bases, with 12 bases lying between them. The CDR3 runs to 15 residues. For the CDR3, the DNA is TGTGCCAGCAGCGCTAGACAGTACTCTAACTATGGCTACACCTTC. Translated: CASSARQYSNYGYTF.

This chain joins TRBV14 and TRBJ2-7, with 7 bases that match TRBD2. This CDR3 has 16 amino acids. J was trimmed by 7 bases and V by 5 bases; bases with no gene match: 17. Germline values: CDR1 SGHDN, CDR2 FVKESK. The CDR3 reads CASSAPSGTAQWEQYF. DNA of the CDR3: TGTGCCAGCAGCGCCCCAAGCGGGACTGCTCAGTGGGAGCAGTACTTC.